What follows are 25 T cell receptor beta chains derived from one specimen sequenced in a study of T cell changes during pregnancy in multiple sclerosis. Only in-frame clones appear in the TCRdb table, and some are missing; sequencing was by immunoSEQ multiplex PCR. The data contain 35,000 to 55,000 clones, nearly 95% of them singletons. The sequencing used peripheral blood, collected in the third trimester of pregnancy. Receptors originate from a female donor with multiple sclerosis, enrolled in a pregnancy study.

The rearrangement links TRBV7-2 to TRBJ2-7; weak D call: TRBD1 (6 bases). There are 14 residues in the CDR3. CDR1 and CDR2 from the germline V gene are SGHTA and FQGNSA. The V gene lost 5 bases and the J gene lost 7 bases, with 18 bases spanning the gap. In nucleotides, the CDR3 is TGTGCCAGCAGCATCCTACAGGGTTCGGGAGAGCAGTACTTC. Translating it yields CASSILQGSGEQYF.

The chain is built from TRBV6-5 and TRBJ2-5; 9 bases are shared with TRBD2. From germline, CDR1 is MNHEY and CDR2 SVGAGI. After removal of 6 bases from V and 4 bases from J, the junction contained 6 bases not matched to a gene. This CDR3 comprises 14 residues. The CDR3 spells CASSKTSGTETQYF. The CDR3 DNA is TGTGCCAGCAGCAAGACTAGCGGTACAGAGACCCAGTACTTC.

The rearrangement joins TRBV28 to TRBJ2-1; 7 bases are a match to TRBD2. The CDR3 extends over 14 amino acids. V shed 5 bases and J 2 bases; nucleotides not matched to a gene: 3. Germline lookup yields CDR1 MDHEN and CDR2 SYDVKM. The CDR3 is CASSRLAAYNEQFF. The CDR3 nucleotides are TGTGCCAGCAGTCGGCTAGCGGCCTACAATGAGCAGTTCTTC. The variable domain in full, completed from reference TRBV28 and TRBJ2-1, reads DVKVTQSSRYLVKRTGEKVFLECVQDMDHENMFWYRQDPGLGLRLIYFSYDVKMKEKGDIPEGYSVSREKKERFSLILESASTNQTSMYLCASSRLAAYNEQFFGPGTRLTVL.

The sample holds one count of this clone. This rearrangement joins TRBV2 to TRBJ2-5; 10 bases are a match to TRBD2. V trimming: 6 bases; J trimming: 2 bases; junction bases outside the gene matches: 12. This CDR3 is 17 amino acids long. Germline V gene data show CDR1 as SNHLY and CDR2 as FYNNEI. The CDR3 here is CASRSGGTSGVQETQYF. The CDR3 bases are TGTGCCAGCAGGTCGGGGGGAACTAGCGGGGTTCAAGAGACCCAGTACTTC.

The chain couples TRBV11-2 to TRBJ2-1, with a weak D call TRBD2 (5 bases). Germline V gene lookup returns CDR1 SGHAT and CDR2 FQNNGV. The CDR3 extends over 16 amino acids. V lost 6 bases, J lost 6 bases, and 21 bases lay in between. The CDR3 DNA reads TGTGCCAGCAGTTCGAAAGAAAGGGAGAATGGCAATGAGCAGTTCTTC. It encodes CASSSKERENGNEQFF.

The chain employs TRBV27 and TRBJ2-7, with TRBD1 matching over 8 bases. The germline V gene has CDR1 MNHEY and CDR2 SMNVEV (reference sequence). CDR3 length: 14 residues. V was clipped by 2 bases and J by 6 bases; unmatched bases: 6. CDR3 residues: CASSLLQGAGEQYF. The DNA of the CDR3 is TGTGCCAGCAGTTTACTTCAGGGGGCAGGCGAGCAGTACTTC.

The rearrangement joins TRBV4-2 to TRBJ1-5, with a tentative D call TRBD1 (5 bases). Per germline, CDR1 LGHNA and CDR2 YNFKEQ. The CDR3 sequence is 15 residues long. Trimming removed 0 bases at V and 3 bases at J, with 9 bases between. CDR3 nucleotide sequence: TGTGCCAGCAGCCAAGAGCCAGGGAACAATCAGCCCCAGCATTTT. Protein sequence: CASSQEPGNNQPQHF.

This clone has only one observation. The rearrangement joins TRBV7-2 to TRBJ1-2, with TRBD1 matching over 8 bases. The CDR3 totals 17 residues. Germline V gene lookup returns CDR1 SGHTA and CDR2 FQGNSA. V lost 1 base and J lost 1; bases outside the gene matches: 8. The CDR3, as DNA: TGTGCCAGCAGCTTAGGGGGGACAGGTATTAGTAACTATGGCTACACCTTC. Translated, it gives CASSLGGTGISNYGYTF.

CDR3 residues: CASSRTVQETQYF. Here the CDR3 DNA reads TGTGCCAGCAGTAGGACAGTTCAAGAGACCCAGTACTTC. V usage is TRBV6-5 and J usage is TRBJ2-5; D might be TRBD1 (6 bases). CDR1 is MNHEY, CDR2 SVGAGI, per germline. The CDR3 spans 13 residues. V lost 5 bases, J lost 2 bases, and 9 bases lay in between.

V gene TRBV6-1 combines with J gene TRBJ2-7; possible D gene TRBD2, 5 bases. This CDR3 has 15 amino acids. V was shortened by 0 bases and J by 3 bases, with 12 bases between the two germline ends. The germline V gene has CDR1 MNHNS and CDR2 SASEGT. CDR3 in DNA: TGTGCCAGCAGTGAAGCGCACGGGAAGGTCTACGAGCAGTACTTC. Translated: CASSEAHGKVYEQYF.

The rearrangement links TRBV2 to TRBJ2-5, with 10 positions matching TRBD2. The CDR3 spans 18 residues. V was pared by 0 bases and J by 5 bases, with 12 bases of the junction left unmatched. The germline V gene encodes CDR1 SNHLY and CDR2 FYNNEI. The CDR3 protein is CASSEALRSSGSLETQYF. The CDR3 nucleotides are TGTGCCAGCAGTGAAGCGCTTCGGTCTAGCGGGAGTTTGGAGACCCAGTACTTC.

V and J are TRBV5-8 and TRBJ1-5; unclear D gene. V was cut by 1 base and J by 0 bases, with 11 bases left in between. This CDR3 spans 16 amino acids. CDR1 and CDR2 from the germline V gene are SGHTS and YDEGEE. CDR3 residues: CASSLNPQISNQPQHF. The CDR3 DNA sequence: TGTGCCAGCAGCTTGAACCCTCAGATTAGCAATCAGCCCCAGCATTTT.

This chain links TRBV5-6 with TRBJ2-7, with 11 bases identical to TRBD1. The CDR3 length is 15 residues. Germline V gene sequence: CDR1 SGHDT, CDR2 YYEEEE. Trimming at V came to 3 bases and at J to 3 bases, leaving 5 bases not matched to a gene. The CDR3 loop reads CASSSRDRGIYEQYF. The CDR3 bases are TGTGCCAGCAGCTCCCGGGACAGGGGGATCTACGAGCAGTACTTC.

This sequence joins TRBV27 and TRBJ2-7; 13 bases agree with TRBD2. Germline CDR1 is MNHEY and CDR2 is SMNVEV (reference sequence). The trim removed 3 bases at V and 3 bases at J, leaving 2 bases unmatched. The CDR3 runs to 15 residues. The CDR3: CASSFRTSGSYEQYF. CDR3 sequence (DNA): TGTGCCAGCAGTTTTAGGACTAGCGGGAGCTACGAGCAGTACTTC.

The V call is TRBV7-3, the J call TRBJ2-2; D is ambiguous. Looked up from germline, CDR1 is SGHTA and CDR2 is FQGTGA. V was clipped by 5 bases and J by 7 bases, with 11 bases between them. The CDR3 contains 13 residues. The CDR3 loop is CASSDTDFGELFF. In DNA form, the CDR3 reads TGTGCCAGCAGCGACACAGATTTCGGGGAGCTGTTTTTT.

Turning to this clone: One end of the junction varies from germline; a read error may be responsible. This chain uses TRBV7-7 with TRBJ2-1, with D hard to call. The germline V gene has CDR1 SSHAT and CDR2 FNYEAQ (reference sequence). The CDR3 is made up of 13 amino acids. CDR3 loop: CASSLTQYNEQFF. As DNA, the CDR3 is TGTGCTAGCAGCTTAACCCAGTACAATGAGCAGTTCTTC.

This CDR3 is CASRPTDTGELFF. DNA of the CDR3: TGTGCCAGCAGACCGACAGACACCGGGGAGCTGTTTTTT. The V gene is TRBV27, the J gene TRBJ2-2, with TRBD1 as a possible D gene (5 bases). Trimming cost V 6 bases and J 3 bases, with 8 bases left between them. CDR3 length equals 13 residues. Germline CDR1 reads MNHEY; CDR2 reads SMNVEV (reference sequence).

The V call is TRBV11-2, the J call TRBJ2-1, with TRBD2 matching 11 bases. CDR3 length: 19 residues. Germline lookup yields CDR1 SGHAT and CDR2 FQNNGV. The ends lost 3 bases at V and 4 bases at J; junction bases unmatched: 14. DNA for the CDR3: TGTGCCAGCAGCTTCCACCCCTTAAGTCGGACTAGCGGGTACAATGAGCAGTTCTTC. Amino acids: CASSFHPLSRTSGYNEQFF.

J is TRBJ1-4 and V is TRBV5-1; tentatively, D is TRBD1 (6 bases). Germline V CDR1 and CDR2: SGHRS, YFSETQ. The CDR3 totals 17 residues. Trimming stripped 1 base from V and 3 bases from J, with 16 bases between. For the CDR3, the DNA is TGCGCCAGCAGCTTGCGTATTACGACAGGTCCTAATGAAAAACTGTTTTTT. Protein: CASSLRITTGPNEKLFF.

This clone was detected once. The chain combines TRBV28 with TRBJ2-1, with 8 bases matching TRBD2. There are 16 residues in the CDR3. Germline V gives CDR1 MDHEN, CDR2 SYDVKM. V gave up 2 bases and J gave up 0 bases; unmatched junction bases: 3. CDR3 amino acids: CASSLTGLDSYNEQFF. The CDR3 DNA is TGTGCCAGCAGTTTAACGGGACTAGACTCCTACAATGAGCAGTTCTTC.

CDR3: CASSVGGRASLGEQFF. The CDR3, as DNA: TGTGCCAGCAGCGTAGGCGGGAGGGCGTCGCTTGGCGAGCAGTTCTTC. The V call is TRBV9, the J call TRBJ2-1, with 9 bases matching TRBD2. The CDR3 is 16 residues long. Trimming cost V 0 bases and J 10 bases; bases outside gene matches: 11. CDR1 is SGDLS and CDR2 is YYNGEE in the germline V gene.

The table lists this clone with a count of one. V and J are TRBV7-9 and TRBJ2-7, with TRBD2 identical over 8 bases. The CDR3 is made up of 14 amino acids. V shed 4 bases, J shed 3 bases, and the junction held 5 bases outside the gene matches. Per the germline V gene, CDR1 is SEHNR and CDR2 is FQNEAQ (reference sequence). For the CDR3, the DNA is TGTGCCAGCAGCTCTGGACTAGCTGTCTACGAGCAGTACTTC. Translating it yields CASSSGLAVYEQYF.

The V and J genes are TRBV2 and TRBJ2-1, with 7 bases aligning to TRBD2. V was pared by 7 bases and J by 4 bases, with 7 bases of the junction left unmatched. Germline V gene data show CDR1 as SNHLY and CDR2 as FYNNEI. CDR3 size: 14 residues. The CDR3 sequence is CASIGLAAYNEQFF. The DNA for the CDR3 is TGTGCCAGCATTGGTCTAGCGGCTTACAATGAGCAGTTCTTC.

This chain links TRBV7-3 with TRBJ2-3; maybe TRBD2 (5 bases). Germline V gene lookup returns CDR1 SGHTA and CDR2 FQGTGA. This CDR3 has 14 amino acids. The ends were cut back, 4 bases at V and 8 bases at J, with 16 bases in the middle. As DNA, the CDR3 is TGTGCCAGCAGCTCCACCGGACTCCTGAGTACGCAGTATTTT. Residues: CASSSTGLLSTQYF.

The chain recombines TRBV28 with TRBJ2-1; 10 bases map to TRBD2. V lost 6 bases and J lost 5; bases outside the gene matches: 7. The CDR3 extends over 15 amino acids. Germline CDR1 reads MDHEN; CDR2 reads SYDVKM. For the CDR3, the DNA is TGTGCCAGCAGGGGGAGGACTAGCGGCGACAATGAGCAGTTCTTC. Translation: CASRGRTSGDNEQFF.